What follows is one TCR beta chain and its context. Its cognate antigen is unknown. V lost 4 bases, J lost 6 bases, and 13 bases lay in between. The CDR3 runs 13 residues. CDR1 is SGDLS, CDR2 YYNGEE, per germline. 60 Vbeta and 13 Jbeta primers were used in PCR. Clones were sequenced by immunoSEQ multiplex PCR, and TCRdb holds only the in-frame ones, with some missing. There are about 82,000 clones in the sample; around 77% occur only once, and about 3.5% lies in the top ten. This sample is drawn from a study of cytomegalovirus exposure and HLA in healthy donors. Study-level findings and limits: HLA alleles showed associations with approximately 15,000 TCR beta sequences in a later analysis, at a 0.05 false discovery rate. An apparent linkage of common viral pathogens to several of the most significant clusters emerged in a later analysis. It was assumed in the presence/absence analyses that sequencing depth was roughly uniform across donors.

Although they were nominally healthy when sampled, donors likely had unrecorded immune exposures. The sequenced sample was PBMCs. V is TRBV9 and J is TRBJ1-2; possibly TRBD1 for D (6 bases). This TCR came from a man aged 45-60 years in good health and CMV-seronegative. The CDR3 coding sequence is TGTGCCAGCAGCCACCCCAGGGGCCATGGCTACACCTTC. Translated: CASSHPRGHGYTF.